One sample yielded the 7 T cell receptor beta chains listed below, sequenced in a study of neurological immune-mediated disorders. TCRdb used MiXCR to reprocess the 5' RACE reads, holding one entry per CDR3 protein. The table includes under 70,000 distinct CDR3 sequences, under 3.5% detected once. The sequencing sample was made of PBMCs. The receptor set was obtained from a woman in her sixties or seventies with multiple sclerosis.

This clonotype appeared many times. The chain recombines TRBV5-5 with TRBJ2-2, with D possibly being TRBD2 (6 bases). Germline lookup yields CDR1 SGHKS and CDR2 YYEKEE (reference sequence). Trimming removed 7 bases from V and 4 bases from J, with 17 bases in between. CDR3 length equals 15 residues. CDR3 DNA: TGTGCCAGCGCCTTGGAGGGGAGAGTCACCGGGGAGCTGTTTTTT. This translates into CASALEGRVTGELFF.

A word on this clonotype: Sequence at one end of the junction differs from germline and may be a read error. The rearrangement links TRBV6-4 to TRBJ1-6, with a weak D call TRBD1 (5 bases). Germline CDR1 reads MRHNA; CDR2 reads SNTAGT. The CDR3 has 15 amino acids. The CDR3 spells CDSSDGQGHNSTLNF. CDR3 coding DNA: TGTGACAGCAGTGACGGTCAGGGTCATAATTCCACCCTCAACTTT.

This clonotype has a count of ten or more. The chain couples TRBV20-1 to TRBJ1-1; D unclear. The V end lost 3 bases, the J end lost 2 bases, and 4 bases lay between the germline ends. The CDR3 runs to 11 residues. CDR1 is DFQATT, CDR2 SNEGSKA, per germline (reference sequence). CDR3 region: CSARGNTEAFF. The CDR3 DNA sequence: TGCAGTGCTAGGGGAAACACTGAAGCTTTCTTT.

The table lists this clonotype with many counts. The chain is built from TRBV28 and TRBJ1-1; D is possibly TRBD1 (6 bases). Germline CDR1 reads MDHEN; CDR2 reads SYDVKM. Trimming pared 5 bases from V and 1 base from J, leaving 17 bases between. The CDR3 totals 16 residues. CDR3 protein: CASSHTGWRGNTEAFF. As DNA, the CDR3 is TGTGCCAGCAGTCATACAGGGTGGAGGGGGAACACTGAAGCTTTCTTT.

This clonotype was counted ten times or more. The rearrangement joins TRBV2 to TRBJ2-7; TRBD1 aligns across 10 bases. Germline V gene sequence: CDR1 SNHLY, CDR2 FYNNEI. This CDR3 region has 15 residues. Trimming cost V 4 bases and J 0 bases; bases outside gene matches: 3. CDR3 DNA: TGTGCCAGCAGTGGGGACAGGGGAAGCTCCTACGAGCAGTACTTC. Translated, it gives CASSGDRGSSYEQYF.

This clonotype was counted ten times or more. This rearrangement joins TRBV5-1 to TRBJ2-1; 8 nucleotides line up with TRBD2. Germline CDR1 and CDR2: SGHRS and YFSETQ. The CDR3 is 17 amino acids. After removal of 0 bases from V and 0 bases from J, the junction contained 5 bases not matched to a gene. The CDR3 nucleotides read TGCGCCAGCAGCTTGGAAGGCGGGGGGTACTCCTACAATGAGCAGTTCTTC. Amino acids: CASSLEGGGYSYNEQFF.

This clonotype was recorded at least ten times. The J gene is TRBJ2-3, the V gene TRBV10-3; 9 bases align to TRBD1. V lost 8 bases and J lost 1; bases outside the gene matches: 1. The germline V gene has CDR1 ENHRY and CDR2 SYGVKD. The CDR3 is 13 residues long. The CDR3 bases are TGTGCCATCCGGGACAGGGGCACAGATACGCAGTATTTT. Its protein product is CAIRDRGTDTQYF.